This T cell receptor beta chain was retrieved from a study of CD8 T cells in Susac syndrome. Germline assignment: CDR1 SNHLY and CDR2 FYNNEI. The CDR3 loop spans 13 amino acids. Reverse transcription of 0.5 to 1 ug RNA was performed with random hexamers. TCRdb ran MiXCR on the immunoSEQ multiplex PCR reads and lists one entry per CDR3 protein. This table holds roughly 80,000 distinct CDR3 sequences, approximately 93% found once. This TCR was recovered from a human donor with Susac syndrome. The gene calls are TRBV2 and TRBJ2-1; TRBD1 aligns across 8 bases. The sample comprised CD8+ T cells from PBMCs. The DNA of the CDR3 is TGTGCAACCGGGGACAGGTCCTACAATGAGCAGTTCTTC. The encoded protein is CATGDRSYNEQFF. Combining the CDR3 with reference TRBV2 and TRBJ2-1 gives the whole variable domain EPEVTQTPSHQVTQMGQEVILRCVPISNHLYFYWYRQILGQKVEFLVSFYNNEISEKSEIFDDQFSVERPDGSNFTLKIRSTKLEDSAMYFCATGDRSYNEQFFGPGTRLTVL.